Listed below are T cell receptor beta chains from one sample, sequenced in a study of cytomegalovirus exposure and HLA in healthy donors. Only in-frame clones appear in the TCRdb table, and some are missing; sequencing was by immunoSEQ multiplex PCR. Of some 120,000 clones listed, about 78% were seen once; the top ten hold 0.95% to 1.5%. The sequenced sample was PBMCs. Source of these receptors: a female donor in good health and CMV-seronegative. Each CDR3 is given without its conserved first and last residue. The D gene is left open where the match is weak.

j_gene: TRBJ2-1; d_gene: TRBD2; v_gene: TRBV7-3; CDR3aa: ASSLGGRSNEQF
j_gene: TRBJ2-7; d_gene: TRBD1; v_gene: TRBV10-3; CDR3aa: AISESGQEADEQY
j_gene: TRBJ1-1; d_gene: -; v_gene: TRBV11-3; CDR3aa: ASSLSGQVNTEAF
j_gene: TRBJ2-1; d_gene: -; v_gene: TRBV11-2; CDR3aa: ASSLRAGGDNEQF
j_gene: TRBJ1-1; d_gene: -; v_gene: TRBV6-1; CDR3aa: ASSGTTGRDAEAF
j_gene: TRBJ2-7; d_gene: TRBD1; v_gene: TRBV27; CDR3aa: ASSPRGLETYEQY
j_gene: TRBJ2-3; d_gene: TRBD1; v_gene: TRBV19; CDR3aa: ASSSQGNTDTQY
j_gene: TRBJ2-2; d_gene: -; v_gene: TRBV7-2; CDR3aa: ASSPGDMSTGELF
j_gene: TRBJ2-7; d_gene: TRBD2; v_gene: TRBV2; CDR3aa: ASSGLAGTYEQY
j_gene: TRBJ2-2; d_gene: TRBD1; v_gene: TRBV5-8; CDR3aa: ASSVDRTNTGELF
j_gene: TRBJ2-2; d_gene: TRBD2; v_gene: TRBV15; CDR3aa: ATSRDWGFRRGVLYTGELF
j_gene: TRBJ2-7; d_gene: -; v_gene: TRBV25-1; CDR3aa: ASIGPNYEQY
j_gene: TRBJ2-5; d_gene: TRBD2; v_gene: TRBV6-1; CDR3aa: ASSNRAGGQETQY
j_gene: TRBJ2-4; d_gene: -; v_gene: TRBV19; CDR3aa: ASSTRNSGDIQY
j_gene: TRBJ1-2; d_gene: -; v_gene: TRBV18; CDR3aa: ASSPGQGYGYT
j_gene: TRBJ1-2; d_gene: -; v_gene: TRBV6-5; CDR3aa: ASSYRTPGYGYT
j_gene: TRBJ2-7; d_gene: TRBD2; v_gene: TRBV5-1; CDR3aa: ASSLSSRTSGSYEQY
j_gene: TRBJ1-3; d_gene: TRBD1; v_gene: TRBV28; CDR3aa: ASSPSGTGGNTIY
j_gene: TRBJ2-5; d_gene: -; v_gene: TRBV2; CDR3aa: ASSSLRARETQY
j_gene: TRBJ2-7; d_gene: TRBD2; v_gene: TRBV19; CDR3aa: ASSVTSGELEQY
j_gene: TRBJ2-3; d_gene: -; v_gene: TRBV6-1; CDR3aa: ASRAGPDKDTQY
j_gene: TRBJ2-3; d_gene: TRBD1; v_gene: TRBV4-1; CDR3aa: ASSQEDRWGTDTQY
j_gene: TRBJ2-5; d_gene: -; v_gene: TRBV11-1; CDR3aa: ASSLQGGRETQY
j_gene: TRBJ2-2; d_gene: TRBD1; v_gene: TRBV18; CDR3aa: ASSPTGTGLPGELF
j_gene: TRBJ2-1; d_gene: -; v_gene: TRBV28; CDR3aa: ASSWGLRHNEQF
j_gene: TRBJ2-3; d_gene: -; v_gene: TRBV20-1; CDR3aa: SASTADTQY
j_gene: TRBJ1-5; d_gene: -; v_gene: TRBV19; CDR3aa: ASSTRQDGGQPQH
j_gene: TRBJ2-2; d_gene: -; v_gene: TRBV2; CDR3aa: ASTSIRGGQGNSAGELF
j_gene: TRBJ2-1; d_gene: TRBD2; v_gene: TRBV7-9; CDR3aa: ASSPFFGLAGHNEQF
j_gene: TRBJ2-2; d_gene: -; v_gene: TRBV25-1; CDR3aa: ASSEIVRGFTGELF
j_gene: TRBJ2-2; d_gene: TRBD2; v_gene: TRBV7-3; CDR3aa: ASSSSGGALTGELF
j_gene: TRBJ2-1; d_gene: TRBD2; v_gene: TRBV5-1; CDR3aa: ASSPRTSYYNEQF
j_gene: TRBJ2-3; d_gene: TRBD1; v_gene: TRBV9; CDR3aa: ASSATGSETDTQY
j_gene: TRBJ1-4; d_gene: TRBD1; v_gene: TRBV4-1; CDR3aa: ASSRDRGPEAEKLF
j_gene: TRBJ2-1; d_gene: -; v_gene: TRBV10-2; CDR3aa: ASSRTQEQF
j_gene: TRBJ2-1; d_gene: TRBD1; v_gene: TRBV5-4; CDR3aa: ASSGRDRGRGEQF